The rows below give T cell receptor beta chains drawn from one sample of a study of identical twins. TCRdb ran MiXCR on the 5' RACE reads and lists one entry per CDR3 protein. The repertoire holds 1.5 million to 2 million distinct CDR3 sequences, with around 33% as singletons. Sample: cord blood. All receptors derive from a newborn girl in good health. The CDR3 runs from the conserved cysteine through the conserved F or W. Each record gives: D gene, J gene, V gene, clone size, CDR3 protein, CDR3 DNA. D genes are given only for firm matches. The size of a clone is reported for some rows only, either as once, few or many, or as a class for expanded clones.

TRBD2 TRBJ2-4 TRBV11-1 NA CASSLVAPGLAGYKNIQYF TGTGCCAGCAGCTTAGTCGCGCCGGGACTAGCGGGTTACAAAAACATTCAGTACTTC
NA TRBJ1-1 TRBV21-1 NA CASSKGGGQGAFF TGTGCCAGCAGCAAAGGAGGTGGGCAGGGAGCTTTCTTT
NA TRBJ2-1 TRBV4-2 many CASSQASAGQTYNEQFF TGTGCCAGCAGCCAAGCATCGGCCGGACAGACTTACAATGAGCAGTTCTTC
TRBD1 TRBJ2-2 TRBV5-1 NA CASSADRVYTGELFF TGCGCCAGCAGCGCTGACAGGGTTTACACCGGGGAGCTGTTTTTT
TRBD2 TRBJ2-2 TRBV20-1 NA CSARLAASTGELFF TGCAGTGCTAGACTAGCGGCCTCCACCGGGGAGCTGTTTTTT
NA TRBJ2-3 TRBV12-3/TRBV12-4 NA CASSPGKWGDTQYF TGTGCCAGCAGCCCCGGGAAGTGGGGCGATACGCAGTATTTT
NA TRBJ1-2 TRBV9 NA CASSVTDRSYGYTF TGTGCCAGCAGCGTAACCGACAGGTCTTATGGCTACACCTTC
TRBD2 TRBJ2-5 TRBV5-1 NA CASSLGTSGGLETQYF TGCGCCAGCAGCTTGGGGACTAGCGGGGGTCTGGAGACCCAGTACTTC
NA TRBJ2-6 TRBV24-1 NA CATSDGGPFSSGANVLTF TGTGCCACCAGTGATGGGGGGCCTTTTAGCTCTGGGGCCAACGTCCTGACTTTC
NA TRBJ2-7 TRBV20-1 many CSARDIDYEQYF TGCAGTGCTAGAGACATCGACTACGAGCAGTACTTC
TRBD2 TRBJ2-1 TRBV6-6 NA CASSYRLAGVPYNEQFF TGTGCCAGCAGTTACCGGCTAGCGGGAGTACCCTACAATGAGCAGTTCTTC
TRBD1 TRBJ1-6 TRBV2 NA CASRQGSPYGASPLHF TGTGCCAGCAGACAGGGGTCCCCCTATGGGGCGTCACCCCTCCACTTT
TRBD2 TRBJ2-7 TRBV5-1 NA CASSRDYRYEQYF TGCGCCAGCAGCCGGGACTACCGCTACGAGCAGTACTTC
NA TRBJ2-7 TRBV16 few CASNPGTQAYEQYF TGTGCCAGCAACCCCGGGACTCAAGCCTACGAGCAGTACTTC
NA TRBJ1-2 TRBV7-9 NA CASSLGGARNYGYTF TGTGCCAGCAGCTTAGGTGGGGCCAGGAACTATGGCTACACCTTC
TRBD2 TRBJ2-3 TRBV10-3 many CAISPGLAGGTDTQYF TGTGCCATCAGTCCCGGACTAGCGGGGGGCACAGATACGCAGTATTTT
TRBD2 TRBJ2-7 TRBV20-1 NA CSARVRSSGRRGSYEQYF TGCAGTGCTAGAGTAAGGTCTAGCGGGAGAAGGGGTTCCTACGAGCAGTACTTC
NA TRBJ2-5 TRBV20-1 few CSALGTQYQETQYF TGCAGTGCCCTCGGGACGCAGTACCAAGAGACCCAGTACTTC
NA TRBJ1-2 TRBV7-9 few CASSLAGREVYGYTF TGTGCCAGCAGCTTAGCAGGGAGAGAAGTCTATGGCTACACCTTC
TRBD1 TRBJ1-4 TRBV6-5 NA CASSYSRVAGGEKLFF TGTGCCAGCAGTTACTCGAGGGTGGCAGGGGGTGAAAAACTGTTTTTT
TRBD2 TRBJ2-1 TRBV20-1 NA CSARAGGPVNEQFF TGCAGTGCTAGGGCGGGGGGGCCGGTGAATGAGCAGTTCTTC
TRBD2 TRBJ2-3 TRBV10-3 NA CAISETSGGADTQYF TGTGCCATCAGTGAGACTAGCGGGGGGGCAGATACGCAGTATTTT